This TCR beta chain was profiled in a study of T cells in Graves' hyperthyroidism and ophthalmopathy (dated by TCRdb to about 2019). Looking at the study overall: Peripheral blood was sampled at the time of initial diagnosis, prior to any treatment. In addition, the study compared T-cell repertoires in thyroid tissue and in blood from roughly 6 Graves' hyperthyroidism patients. To identify TCR V-J signatures that set the groups apart, the researchers used a discovery cohort of approximately 98 patients, made up of roughly 40 with Graves' ophthalmopathy and about 60 with stable Graves' hyperthyroidism. TCR Vbeta CDR3 sequencing of approximately 140 peripheral blood samples (roughly 41 ophthalmopathy, 75 to 80 hyperthyroidism and roughly 17 progressor patients) is reported in the paper. The approximately 98 discovery patients were randomly divided into training and test sets at a 7:3 ratio. Once sampling was done, hyperthyroidism patients were given methimazole at a starting dose of 30 mg daily, whereas ophthalmopathy patients were given high-dose intravenous methylprednisolone. An independent validation cohort of 18 to 20 hyperthyroidism patients and over 15 patients who later progressed to ophthalmopathy tested prospective prediction of ophthalmopathy.

TCR beta CDR3 regions were amplified from RNA transcripts. The TCR CDR3 was subjected to a first round of RT-PCR using the HTBI primer set and the Qiagen OneStep RT-PCR kit. Libraries were constructed in a second round of multiplex PCR, after which size selection and purification were carried out. Libraries were sequenced paired-end with 100 bp reads on an Illumina HiSeq2000. In the authors' own workflow: Raw data were processed with SOAPnuke, discarding reads with adapters, uncalled bases, mean Phred below 15, or no exact constant-primer or identifier match. High-quality paired reads were merged with COPE v1.2.5, and unique nucleotide sequences were defined as clonotypes. MiTCR v1.1 was used to align the clonotypes against IMGT TRBV, TRBD and TRBJ reference segments. Analysis was restricted to V-J combinations with a frequency above 0.0001, which covered 99.2% of repertoires. A TCS score was defined as the ratio of F50 (clonal expansion) to E x V (chaos), with BLOSUM62-based TCRdist applied between CDR3 peptides within each V-J. Welch's t-statistics and random forest reduced roughly 500 V-J features to 13, which were used in a naive Bayes classifier (R e1071). The similarity between thyroid and blood repertoires was quantified using the Morisita-Horn index. In TCRdb, the public reads were trimmed at Q25 with fastp and aligned with MiXCR, with productive beta chains retained. Identical CDR3 protein sequences are pooled into one entry, listed with their most common genes and DNA. These V and J calls originate from TCRdb's pipeline instead of the authors' own analysis. For this sample there are about 760,000 distinct CDR3 sequences; about a third appear just once. Clones ranked in the top ten supply more than 25% of the sample.

Notes on this clonotype: Its antigen has not been determined. A much larger clone is a single base away; this may be a read error.

Broader findings and caveats from the paper: Most expanded thyroid clonotypes (frequency above 0.001) were also found in blood, which suggests that blood repertoires may mirror thyroid immune responses. Ophthalmopathy was separated from stable hyperthyroidism by a 13 V-J signature model, with approximately 86% sensitivity and about 84% specificity obtained in cross-validation and 80%/75% obtained in testing. No statistical method was used to set the sample size in advance, and investigators knew the group allocation. In validation, the model predicted progression to ophthalmopathy a median of about 5.9 months before onset, with roughly 68% sensitivity and roughly 72% specificity.

From the germline V gene, CDR1 is SNHLY and CDR2 is FYNNEI. Reading from cysteine to phenylalanine, the CDR3 counts 11 amino acids. The only DNA kept is the CDR3, 33 bases in frame from the first base. V and J lose 8 bases and 0 bases, and a span of 3 bases separates them. Graves' hyperthyroidism was defined as stable when no progression to ophthalmopathy occurred over 18 months of follow-up. Hyperthyroidism patients were newly diagnosed, had a disease duration of under 2 months, and were aged 18 to 65 years. Exclusion was applied to patients with uncontrolled infections, other autoimmune diseases, pregnancy or lactation. Diagnoses were established on the basis of clinical symptoms, serum thyroxine and TRAb, thyroid ultrasound, and orbital computed tomography. PBMCs were isolated from 7.5 to 10 ml of fresh peripheral blood by Ficoll-Paque density gradient centrifugation. Total RNA was extracted with Trizol reagent, and quality was checked on an Agilent 2100 Bioanalyzer.

This receptor was obtained from a woman between 35 and 50 years old with Graves' hyperthyroidism. Sequenced input: blood. This sequence uses TRBV2 and TRBJ2-3; no D gene call is confident. CDR3 protein: CASQSTDTQYF. In nucleotides, the sequence is TGTGCCAGCCAGAGCACAGATACGCAGTATTTT.